This TCR beta chain was identified in a study of pediatric ulcerative colitis. The CDR3 is made up of 14 amino acids. From germline, CDR1 is SGHTA and CDR2 FQGNSA. Trimming removed 1 base at V and 4 bases at J, with 10 bases between. This clone was picked up a small number of times. Its antigen is not known. Study-level points and caveats: Repertoires came from total lymphocyte DNA, so rare subsets like regulatory T cells may be missed. Compared with controls, ulcerative colitis showed greater blood-rectum clone sharing. Rectal pinch biopsies may have included blood-derived T cells, especially in patients with overt colitis.

Clones were read by immunoSEQ multiplex PCR, and TCRdb kept only the in-frame ones, dropping some. The sample shows under 30,000 clones, roughly 70% of them seen only once. One to two pinch biopsies were taken from the rectum during colonoscopy. The chain uses TRBV7-2 and TRBJ1-1; TRBD1 is a possible D gene (5 bases). The sequenced sample consisted of gut tissue. The TCR comes from a boy aged 5 to 17 with severe ulcerative colitis. This CDR3 is CASSLGGAGTEAFF. CDR3 DNA sequence: TGTGCCAGCAGCTTAGGGGGCGCTGGCACTGAAGCTTTCTTT.